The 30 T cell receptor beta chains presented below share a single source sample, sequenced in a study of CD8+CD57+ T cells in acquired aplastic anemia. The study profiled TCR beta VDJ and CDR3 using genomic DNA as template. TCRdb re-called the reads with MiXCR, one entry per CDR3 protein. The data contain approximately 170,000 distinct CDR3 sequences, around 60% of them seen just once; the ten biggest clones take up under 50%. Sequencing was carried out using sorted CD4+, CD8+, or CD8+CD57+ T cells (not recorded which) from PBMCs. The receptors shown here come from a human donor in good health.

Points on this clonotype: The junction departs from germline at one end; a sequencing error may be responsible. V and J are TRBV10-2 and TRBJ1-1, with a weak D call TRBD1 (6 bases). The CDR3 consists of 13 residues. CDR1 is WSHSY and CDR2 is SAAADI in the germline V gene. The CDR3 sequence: CASSYQGRTEAFF. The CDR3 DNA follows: TGTGCCAGCAGTTACCAGGGGCGTACTGAAGCTTTCTTT.

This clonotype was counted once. The CDR3, as DNA: TGTGCCAGCAGCCAGACAGGGACCTACGAGCAGTACTTC. Translation gives CASSQTGTYEQYF. The chain couples TRBV7-9 to TRBJ2-7, with 7 bases identical to TRBD1. This CDR3 contains 13 residues. CDR1 SEHNR and CDR2 FQNEAQ come from the germline V gene (reference sequence). The V gene end was trimmed by 5 bases and the J gene end by 2 bases; junction bases not matched to a gene: 3.

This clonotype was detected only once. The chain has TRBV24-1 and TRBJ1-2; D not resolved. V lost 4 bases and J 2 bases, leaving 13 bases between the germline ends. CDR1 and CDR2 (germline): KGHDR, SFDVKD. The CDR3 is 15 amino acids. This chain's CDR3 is CATSDASAGNYGYTF. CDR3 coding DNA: TGTGCCACCAGTGACGCCTCGGCGGGGAACTATGGCTACACCTTC.

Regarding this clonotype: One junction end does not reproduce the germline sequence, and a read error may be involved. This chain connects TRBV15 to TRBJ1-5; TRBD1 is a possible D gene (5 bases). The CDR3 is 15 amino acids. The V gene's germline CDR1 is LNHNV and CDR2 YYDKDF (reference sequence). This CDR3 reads CATSNHRDGNQPQHF. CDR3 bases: TGTGCCACCAGCAACCATAGGGACGGTAATCAGCCCCAGCACTTT.

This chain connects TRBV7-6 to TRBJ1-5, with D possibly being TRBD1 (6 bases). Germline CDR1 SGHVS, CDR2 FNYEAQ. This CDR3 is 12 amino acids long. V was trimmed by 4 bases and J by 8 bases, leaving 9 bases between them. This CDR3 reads CASSSRGEPQHF. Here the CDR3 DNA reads TGTGCCAGCAGCTCCAGGGGTGAGCCCCAGCATTTT.

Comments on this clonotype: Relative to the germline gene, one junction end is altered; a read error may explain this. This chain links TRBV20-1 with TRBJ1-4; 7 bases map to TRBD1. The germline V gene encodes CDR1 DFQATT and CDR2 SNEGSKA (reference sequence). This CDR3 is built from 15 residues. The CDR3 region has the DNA TGTAGTGCCAGCTCAGGGGGAGGGTCTAATGAAAAACTGTTTTTT. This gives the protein CSASSGGGSNEKLFF.

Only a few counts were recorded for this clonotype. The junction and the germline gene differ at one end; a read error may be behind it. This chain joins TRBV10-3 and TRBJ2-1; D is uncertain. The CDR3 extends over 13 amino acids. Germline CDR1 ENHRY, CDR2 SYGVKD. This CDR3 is CAISEPSHNEQFF. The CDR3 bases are TGTGCCATCAGCGAGCCCTCCCACAATGAGCAGTTCTTC.

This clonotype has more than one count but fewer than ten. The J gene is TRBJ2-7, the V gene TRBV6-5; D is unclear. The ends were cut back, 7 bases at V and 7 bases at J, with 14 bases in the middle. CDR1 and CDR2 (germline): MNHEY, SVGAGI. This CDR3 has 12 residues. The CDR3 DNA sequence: TGTGCCAGCACCTCCGGACGGGCGGAGCAGTACTTC. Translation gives CASTSGRAEQYF.

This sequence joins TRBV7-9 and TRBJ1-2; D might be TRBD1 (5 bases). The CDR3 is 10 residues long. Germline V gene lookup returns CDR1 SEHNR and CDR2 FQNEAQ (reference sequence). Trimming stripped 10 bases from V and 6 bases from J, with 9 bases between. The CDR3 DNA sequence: TGTGCCACCGACAGTGATGGCTACACCTTC. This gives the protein CATDSDGYTF.

This CDR3 reads CSARDRGTTDTQYF. DNA of the CDR3: TGCAGTGCTAGGGACAGGGGAACCACAGATACGCAGTATTTT. This chain uses TRBV20-1 with TRBJ2-3, with 9 bases lining up with TRBD1. V dropped 3 bases and J dropped 2; count of bases not matched to a gene: 3. Germline assignment: CDR1 DFQATT and CDR2 SNEGSKA (reference sequence). The CDR3 length is 14 residues.

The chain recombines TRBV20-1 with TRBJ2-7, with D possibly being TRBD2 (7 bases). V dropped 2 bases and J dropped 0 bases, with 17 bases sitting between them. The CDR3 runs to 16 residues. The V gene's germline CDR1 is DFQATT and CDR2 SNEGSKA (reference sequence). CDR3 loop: CSARRHGGGASYEQYF. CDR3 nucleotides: TGCAGTGCTAGACGTCATGGGGGGGGGGCCTCCTACGAGCAGTACTTC.

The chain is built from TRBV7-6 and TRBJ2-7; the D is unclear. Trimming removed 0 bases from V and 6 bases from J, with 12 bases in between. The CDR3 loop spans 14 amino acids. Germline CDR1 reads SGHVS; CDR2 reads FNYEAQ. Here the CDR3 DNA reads TGTGCCAGCAGCTTAGCAGGACCTCGTAGCGAGCAGTACTTC. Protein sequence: CASSLAGPRSEQYF.

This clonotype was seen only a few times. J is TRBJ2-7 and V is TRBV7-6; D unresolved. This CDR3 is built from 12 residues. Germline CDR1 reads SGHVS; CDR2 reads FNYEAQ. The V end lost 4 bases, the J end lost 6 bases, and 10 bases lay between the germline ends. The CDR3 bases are TGTGCCAGCAGCTCCACGCCACTCGAGCAGTACTTC. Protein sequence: CASSSTPLEQYF. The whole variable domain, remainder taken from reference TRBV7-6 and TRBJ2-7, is GAGVSQSPRYKVTKRGQDVALRCDPISGHVSLYWYRQALGQGPEFLTYFNYEAQQDKSGLPNDRFSAERPEGSISTLTIQRTEQRDSAMYRCASSSTPLEQYFGPGTRLTVT.

The CDR3 nucleotides are TGTGCCAGCAGCCCGAGGACCGCTGTAGGGACCGGGGAGCTGTTTTTT. It codes for CASSPRTAVGTGELFF. This chain links TRBV7-8 with TRBJ2-2; the D is unclear. Germline-derived CDR1 and CDR2 are SGHVS and FQNEAQ. Trimming removed 5 bases from V and 5 bases from J, with 18 bases in between. The CDR3 has 16 residues.

CDR3 residues: CASSIWDRLAKNIQYF. The DNA for the CDR3 is TGTGCCAGCAGCATATGGGACAGACTAGCCAAAAACATTCAGTACTTC. The chain links TRBV5-7 to TRBJ2-4; 7 bases line up with TRBD1. TRBV5-7 is labeled an ORF, and its function is uncertain. The CDR3 is made up of 16 amino acids. Losses at the gene ends were 4 bases for V and 0 bases for J; bases not matched to a gene: 7.

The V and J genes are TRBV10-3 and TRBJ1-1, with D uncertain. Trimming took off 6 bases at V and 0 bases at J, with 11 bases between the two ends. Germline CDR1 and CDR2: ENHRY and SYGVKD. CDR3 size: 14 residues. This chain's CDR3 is CAIRARPLNTEAFF. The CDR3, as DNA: TGTGCCATCAGGGCCCGACCATTGAACACTGAAGCTTTCTTT.

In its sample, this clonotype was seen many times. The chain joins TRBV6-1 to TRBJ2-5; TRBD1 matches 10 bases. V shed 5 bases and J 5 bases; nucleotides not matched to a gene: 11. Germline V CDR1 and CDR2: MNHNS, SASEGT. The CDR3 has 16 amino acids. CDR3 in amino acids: CASSYTGTGVWETQYF. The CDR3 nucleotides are TGTGCCAGCAGTTATACCGGGACAGGGGTTTGGGAGACCCAGTACTTC.

CDR3 bases: TGTGCCACCAGCAGCTTAGGGGACTCCTACAATGAGCAGTTCTTC. Residues: CATSSLGDSYNEQFF. The genes are TRBV15 and TRBJ2-1; D perhaps matches TRBD1 (5 bases). Per the germline V gene, CDR1 is LNHNV and CDR2 is YYDKDF (reference sequence). CDR3 length equals 15 residues. V was cut by 3 bases and J by 0 bases, with 9 bases left in between.

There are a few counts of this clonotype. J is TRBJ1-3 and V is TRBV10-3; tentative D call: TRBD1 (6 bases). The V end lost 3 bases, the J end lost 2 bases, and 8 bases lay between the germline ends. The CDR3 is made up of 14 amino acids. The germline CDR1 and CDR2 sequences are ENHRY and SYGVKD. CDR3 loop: CAISDQGTGNTIYF. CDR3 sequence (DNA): TGTGCCATCAGTGACCAGGGGACTGGAAACACCATATATTTT.

CDR3 nucleotide sequence: TGTGCCACCAGTGCCCTCGGGAGCAATCAGCCCCAGCATTTT. Residues: CATSALGSNQPQHF. The chain carries TRBV24-1 and TRBJ1-5; no firm D call. Trimming removed 5 bases at V and 1 base at J, with 8 bases between. This CDR3 spans 14 amino acids. CDR1 is KGHDR and CDR2 is SFDVKD in the germline V gene.

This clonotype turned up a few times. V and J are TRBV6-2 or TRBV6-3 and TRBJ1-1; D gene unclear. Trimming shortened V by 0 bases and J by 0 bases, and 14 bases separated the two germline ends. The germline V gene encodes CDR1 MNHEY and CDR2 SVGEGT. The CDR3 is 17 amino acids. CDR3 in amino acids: CASSYSIQKGMNTEAFF. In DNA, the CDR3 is TGTGCCAGCAGTTACTCTATACAGAAAGGCATGAACACTGAAGCTTTCTTT.

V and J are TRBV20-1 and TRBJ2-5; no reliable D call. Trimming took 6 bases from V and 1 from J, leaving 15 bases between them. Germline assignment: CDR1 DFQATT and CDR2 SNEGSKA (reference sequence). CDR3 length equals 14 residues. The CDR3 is CSAQELGSQETQYF. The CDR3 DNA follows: TGCAGTGCCCAAGAGCTGGGCAGCCAAGAGACCCAGTACTTC.

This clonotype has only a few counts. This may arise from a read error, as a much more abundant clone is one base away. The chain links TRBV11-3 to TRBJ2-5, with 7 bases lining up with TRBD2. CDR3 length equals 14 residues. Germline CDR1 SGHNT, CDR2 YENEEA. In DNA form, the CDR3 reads TGTGCCAGCAGCATACGGGGGGACCAAGGGACCCAGTACTTC. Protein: CASSIRGDQGTQYF.

The CDR3: CASSLRQGVNSPLHF. CDR3 in DNA: TGTGCCAGCAGCTTACGACAGGGGGTTAATTCACCCCTCCACTTT. The J gene is TRBJ1-6, the V gene TRBV7-9, with 9 bases fitting TRBD1. The CDR3 extends over 15 amino acids. V trimming: 2 bases; J trimming: 6 bases; junction bases outside the gene matches: 2. Germline CDR1 reads SEHNR; CDR2 reads FQNEAQ (reference sequence).

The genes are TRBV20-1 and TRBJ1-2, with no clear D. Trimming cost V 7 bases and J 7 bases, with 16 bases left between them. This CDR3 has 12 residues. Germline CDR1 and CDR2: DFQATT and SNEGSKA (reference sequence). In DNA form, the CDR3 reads TGCAGTGGCGGCAGTACCAGACGTGGCTACACCTTC. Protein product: CSGGSTRRGYTF.

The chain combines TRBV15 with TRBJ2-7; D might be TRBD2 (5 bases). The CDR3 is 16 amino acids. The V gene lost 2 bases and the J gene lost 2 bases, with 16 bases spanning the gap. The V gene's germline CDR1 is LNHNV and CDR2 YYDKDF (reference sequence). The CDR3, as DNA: TGTGCCACCAGCAGACCGGGCGGGCCCCTTCCCTACGAGCAGTACTTC. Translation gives CATSRPGGPLPYEQYF.

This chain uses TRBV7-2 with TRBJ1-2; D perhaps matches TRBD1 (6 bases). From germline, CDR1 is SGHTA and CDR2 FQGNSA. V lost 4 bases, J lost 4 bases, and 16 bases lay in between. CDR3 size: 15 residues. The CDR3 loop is CASSSYGQGGYGYTF. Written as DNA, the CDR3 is TGTGCCAGCAGCTCCTACGGACAAGGGGGCTATGGCTACACCTTC.

This CDR3 is CASGPGMGEQYF. The DNA of the CDR3 is TGTGCCAGCGGGCCGGGGATGGGGGAGCAGTACTTC. The rearrangement joins TRBV7-9 to TRBJ2-7, with a weak D call TRBD2 (5 bases). The germline V gene has CDR1 SEHNR and CDR2 FQNEAQ (reference sequence). The CDR3 length is 12 residues. The V gene lost 8 bases and the J gene lost 7 bases, with 15 bases spanning the gap.

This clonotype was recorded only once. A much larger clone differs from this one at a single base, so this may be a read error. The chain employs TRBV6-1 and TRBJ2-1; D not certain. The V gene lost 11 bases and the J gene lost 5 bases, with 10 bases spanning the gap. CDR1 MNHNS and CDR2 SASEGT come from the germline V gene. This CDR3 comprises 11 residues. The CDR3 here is CAGTLHNEQFF. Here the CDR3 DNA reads TGTGCCGGCACACTGCACAATGAGCAGTTCTTC.

DNA of the CDR3: TGTGCCAGTAGTAGGGGTTACGACTCCTACGAGCAGTACTTC. Translation: CASSRGYDSYEQYF. The gene calls are TRBV19 and TRBJ2-7; D unclear. The CDR3 spans 14 residues. The germline CDR1 and CDR2 sequences are LNHDA and SQIVND (reference sequence). Trimming took off 4 bases at V and 0 bases at J, with 10 bases between the two ends.